The 20 T cell receptor beta chains in this list originate from one sample, sequenced in a study of OX40 agonist ivuxolimab in advanced cancers. Here immunoSEQ multiplex PCR was the method, and the copy in TCRdb shows in-frame clones only, minus some. The sample holds around 120,000 clones; around 91% are singletons and the top ten take more than 0.45%. The sample here was CD4+ or CD8+ T cells sorted from blood, taken in a trial of the OX40 agonist ivuxolimab. All receptors come from an adult with an advanced solid tumor such as melanoma, head and neck, liver or kidney cancer.

The chain uses TRBV14 and TRBJ2-4; 16 nucleotides agree with TRBD2. V dropped 7 bases and J dropped 2; count of bases not matched to a gene: 8. Germline assignment: CDR1 SGHDN and CDR2 FVKESK. The CDR3 runs 18 residues. DNA for the CDR3: TGTGCCAGCACAACCGGGACTAGCGGGGGGGCATCCAAAAACATTCAGTACTTC. Protein product: CASTTGTSGGASKNIQYF.

This sequence joins TRBV25-1 and TRBJ1-3; D unclear. Trimming removed 4 bases from V and 4 bases from J, with 8 bases in between. Germline V gene data show CDR1 as MGHDK and CDR2 as SYGVNS. CDR3 length: 13 amino acids. As DNA, the CDR3 is TGTGCCAGCAGTGCCCCCAGCGGAAACACCATATATTTT. Its protein is CASSAPSGNTIYF.

The CDR3 protein is CASSEHRTSGANVLTF. The CDR3 bases are TGTGCCAGCAGTGAACATAGGACCTCTGGGGCCAACGTCCTGACTTTC. The chain combines TRBV6-1 with TRBJ2-6, with D uncertain. With 2 bases removed from V and 0 bases from J, the gap between germline ends came to 8 bases. Germline CDR1 and CDR2: MNHNS and SASEGT. The CDR3 totals 16 residues.

The chain employs TRBV4-3 and TRBJ1-4; the D is unclear. Germline V CDR1 and CDR2: LGHNA, YSLEER. V was cut by 0 bases and J by 8 bases, with 10 bases left in between. There are 14 residues in the CDR3. The CDR3 sequence: CASSQDPGREKLFF. The CDR3 DNA is TGCGCCAGCAGCCAAGATCCTGGTAGGGAAAAACTGTTTTTT.

The CDR3 is CASSVTGDYEQYF. Written as DNA, the CDR3 is TGTGCCAGTAGTGTCACAGGGGACTACGAGCAGTACTTC. The gene calls are TRBV19 and TRBJ2-7; 7 bases align to TRBD1. The J segment lost 3 bases and the V segment lost 5 bases, leaving 4 bases of the junction unmatched. This CDR3 region has 13 residues. CDR1 is LNHDA and CDR2 is SQIVND in the germline V gene (reference sequence).

This clone was picked up one time. V usage is TRBV19 and J usage is TRBJ2-1, with TRBD2 as a possible D gene (5 bases). The length of the CDR3 is 14 residues. Germline CDR1 and CDR2: LNHDA and SQIVND (reference sequence). V was clipped by 0 bases and J by 10 bases, with 13 bases between them. This CDR3 is CASSIDREGSEQFF. Here the CDR3 DNA reads TGTGCCAGTAGTATAGATCGAGAGGGATCAGAGCAGTTCTTC.

J is TRBJ2-3 and V is TRBV28; D remains unclear. Trimming shortened V by 4 bases and J by 5 bases, and 19 bases separated the two germline ends. The CDR3 contains 16 residues. Germline V gene lookup returns CDR1 MDHEN and CDR2 SYDVKM. This chain's CDR3 is CASSSPQAGRVDTQYF. The DNA for the CDR3 is TGTGCCAGCAGTTCCCCCCAGGCCGGACGGGTAGATACGCAGTATTTT.

The gene calls are TRBV6-5 and TRBJ2-1; D possibly corresponds to TRBD1 (5 bases). The length of the CDR3 is 11 residues. The germline gives CDR1 MNHEY, CDR2 SVGAGI. The V end lost 8 bases, the J end lost 7 bases, and 9 bases lay between the germline ends. DNA of the CDR3: TGTGCCAGCGAGCAGGGAAATGAGCAGTTCTTC. It is translated as CASEQGNEQFF.

The genes are TRBV2 and TRBJ2-7, with D tentatively TRBD1 (5 bases). Between the trimmed V and J ends, which lost 5 bases and 3 bases, there was a span of 11 bases. Per germline, CDR1 SNHLY and CDR2 FYNNEI. The CDR3 length is 13 residues. The CDR3 spells CASSLRQLYEQYF. DNA for the CDR3: TGTGCCAGCAGTTTGCGACAGCTCTACGAGCAGTACTTC.

This chain connects TRBV30 to TRBJ2-7; D may match TRBD1 or TRBD2 (5 bases each). Trimming stripped 2 bases from V and 5 bases from J, with 13 bases between. The CDR3 loop spans 13 amino acids. The germline gives CDR1 GTSNPN, CDR2 SVGIG (reference sequence). CDR3 nucleotides: TGTGCCTGGAGTCAGGGACCCACCAACGAGCAGTACTTC. Translated, it gives CAWSQGPTNEQYF.

This clone was counted between two and nine times. V is TRBV19 and J is TRBJ1-5, with D unclear. The CDR3 contains 15 residues. V lost 3 bases, J lost 0 bases, and 9 bases lay in between. Germline CDR1 reads LNHDA; CDR2 reads SQIVND (reference sequence). For the CDR3, the DNA is TGTGCCAGTAGTATTTCTCGTGGTAGCAATCAGCCCCAGCATTTT. Translating it yields CASSISRGSNQPQHF.

J is TRBJ1-5 and V is TRBV28; D is undetermined. This CDR3 contains 12 residues. The V end lost 6 bases, the J end lost 3 bases, and 6 bases lay between the germline ends. Germline CDR1 MDHEN, CDR2 SYDVKM. Here the CDR3 reads CASRGPNQPQHF. The CDR3 nucleotides read TGTGCCAGCAGAGGACCCAATCAGCCCCAGCATTTT.

The V and J genes are TRBV6-6 and TRBJ2-1; D perhaps matches TRBD1 (5 bases). With 2 bases removed from V and 5 bases from J, the gap between germline ends came to 7 bases. The CDR3 is 13 residues long. Per the germline V gene, CDR1 is MNHNY and CDR2 is SVGAGI (reference sequence). The CDR3 protein is CASSYEGDNEQFF. As DNA, the CDR3 is TGTGCCAGCAGTTACGAAGGGGACAATGAGCAGTTCTTC.

The chain couples TRBV6-6 to TRBJ2-7; possibly TRBD2 for D (6 bases). V was shortened by 2 bases and J by 3 bases, with 11 bases between the two germline ends. Germline CDR1 reads MNHNY; CDR2 reads SVGAGI (reference sequence). CDR3 length: 14 residues. CDR3 residues: CASSYSRDFYEQYF. The CDR3 nucleotides read TGTGCCAGCAGTTACAGCAGGGACTTCTACGAGCAGTACTTC.

This clone was observed a few times. The chain is built from TRBV7-6 and TRBJ1-5; D gene uncertain. The V gene's germline CDR1 is SGHVS and CDR2 FNYEAQ. The CDR3 consists of 9 residues. V was shortened by 10 bases and J by 7 bases, with 5 bases between the two germline ends. CDR3 bases: TGTGCCAAAGGGCAGCCCCAGCATTTT. The encoded protein is CAKGQPQHF.

V and J are TRBV7-3 and TRBJ1-4; 7 bases are a match to TRBD1. CDR3 length: 15 residues. Trimming took 4 bases from V and 4 from J; bases not matched to a gene: 6. Germline-derived CDR1 and CDR2 are SGHTA and FQGTGA. CDR3 nucleotide sequence: TGTGCCAGCAGCTCAGCCGGGACAGTTAATGAAAAACTGTTTTTT. Its translation is CASSSAGTVNEKLFF.

This clone has only one observation. The chain has TRBV25-1 and TRBJ2-5; D gene ambiguous. This CDR3 is built from 15 residues. V was clipped by 3 bases and J by 4 bases, with 15 bases between them. CDR1 and CDR2 (germline): MGHDK, SYGVNS. The CDR3 reads CASSDPNKLVETQYF. Here the CDR3 DNA reads TGTGCCAGCAGTGACCCTAATAAGCTTGTAGAGACCCAGTACTTC.

The chain couples TRBV15 to TRBJ1-1; tentative D call: TRBD1 (5 bases). The V gene's germline CDR1 is LNHNV and CDR2 YYDKDF (reference sequence). The CDR3 contains 12 residues. Trimming left V 10 bases short and J 3 bases short, with 12 bases between. CDR3 protein: CANGTSDTEAFF. CDR3 bases: TGTGCCAATGGGACCTCTGACACTGAAGCTTTCTTT.

The rearrangement links TRBV5-1 to TRBJ1-6; 8 positions agree with TRBD1. This CDR3 is 14 amino acids long. The junction had 9 bases not matched to a gene; V was cut back by 7 bases and J by 9 bases. Germline lookup yields CDR1 SGHRS and CDR2 YFSETQ. In DNA, the CDR3 is TGCGCCAGCCACAGCGAGACAGGGGTTTCACCCCTCCACTTT. Protein: CASHSETGVSPLHF.

The CDR3 sequence is CATSRDIVGQGNYGYTF. In DNA form, the CDR3 reads TGTGCCACCAGCAGAGATATTGTGGGACAGGGGAACTATGGCTACACCTTC. The chain links TRBV15 to TRBJ1-2; 10 bases fit TRBD1. CDR3 length: 17 residues. V lost 0 bases and J lost 2; bases outside the gene matches: 6. From germline, CDR1 is LNHNV and CDR2 YYDKDF (reference sequence).